The clone carrying this TCR beta chain occurred once. The antigen is unknown. The data stem from a study of OX40 agonist ivuxolimab in advanced cancers. This CDR3 is 13 amino acids long. Germline V CDR1 and CDR2: SGHRS, YFSETQ. The V and J ends lost 1 base and 3 bases respectively, with 8 bases between them. Overall study findings and caveats: Certain nonresponders likewise exhibited a low normalized T-cell clonal expansion.

Clones were read by immunoSEQ multiplex PCR, and TCRdb kept only the in-frame ones, dropping some. The sample carries fewer than 65,000 clones, 80% to 90% recorded once. The sequence was collected from an adult with an advanced solid tumor such as melanoma, head and neck, liver or kidney cancer. This sample comprised CD4+ or CD8+ T cells sorted from blood, obtained in a trial of the OX40 agonist ivuxolimab. The V gene is TRBV5-1, the J gene TRBJ2-7; D is undetermined. The CDR3 here is CASSLHGNYEQYF. CDR3 sequence (DNA): TGCGCCAGCAGCTTGCATGGGAACTACGAGCAGTACTTC.